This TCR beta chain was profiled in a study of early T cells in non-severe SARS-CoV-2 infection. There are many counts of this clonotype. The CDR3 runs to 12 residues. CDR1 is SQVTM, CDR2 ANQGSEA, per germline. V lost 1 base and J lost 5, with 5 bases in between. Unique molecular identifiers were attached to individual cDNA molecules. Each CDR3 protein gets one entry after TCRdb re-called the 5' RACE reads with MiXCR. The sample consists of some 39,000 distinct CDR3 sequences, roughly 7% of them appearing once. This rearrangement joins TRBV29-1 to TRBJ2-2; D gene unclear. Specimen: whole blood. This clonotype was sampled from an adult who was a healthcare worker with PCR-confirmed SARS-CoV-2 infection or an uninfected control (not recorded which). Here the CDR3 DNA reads TGCAGCGTTGAAGTACCTACCGGGGAGCTGTTTTTT. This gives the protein CSVEVPTGELFF.